These T cell receptor beta chains were read from a single sample in a study of T-cell memory formation after mild COVID-19. TCRdb re-derived calls from the 5' RACE reads in MiXCR, one entry per CDR3 protein. Among just under 350,000 distinct CDR3 sequences, under 15% were seen once, and the ten largest hold about a fifth. Sequencing was performed on PBMCs or a T cell subset sorted from them (not recorded which). These TCRs come from a man between 18 and 35 years old who had mild COVID-19 (a few samples of this study predate the infection). Cell type and time point are not known. The conserved cysteine and the conserved F or W are not part of the CDR3 here. Rows may omit the clone size; those that give it use once, few, many or a size class.

- | TRBJ2-3 | TRBV7-2 | 14 | ASSWGLADNTDTQY
- | TRBJ1-1 | TRBV27 | 14 | ASSPARRDRNTEAF
- | TRBJ2-6 | TRBV20-1 | 11 | SAQKAGANVLT
- | TRBJ2-1 | TRBV11-1 | 12 | ASSLDSNYNEQF
- | TRBJ2-3 | TRBV5-6 | 14 | ASSQVDRYSTDTQY
- | TRBJ1-1 | TRBV5-1 | 14 | ASSFMGRGRNTEAF
- | TRBJ2-3 | TRBV5-1 | 13 | ASSFMRGMGDTQY
few | TRBJ2-5 | TRBV12-3/TRBV12-4 | 12 | ASSPLGNQETQY
few | TRBJ2-5 | TRBV5-1 | 15 | ASSSAGVAGTRETQY
- | TRBJ2-1 | TRBV9 | 11 | ASSPPRGLEQF
few | TRBJ2-5 | TRBV5-8 | 11 | ASSRRTEETQY
few | TRBJ2-1 | TRBV10-3 | 15 | AISMELTGVSYNEQF
- | TRBJ2-3 | TRBV10-3 | 13 | AISGTGDLVNTQY
few | TRBJ1-1 | TRBV7-2 | 11 | ASSRDRGSEAF
few | TRBJ2-1 | TRBV29-1 | 15 | SVDAGTGRSWRNEQF
few | TRBJ1-2 | TRBV3-1 | 10 | ASSLRQEGYT
- | TRBJ1-2 | TRBV4-3 | 12 | ASSQPTGTYGYT
- | TRBJ2-1 | TRBV5-4 | 15 | ASRLGQGAKIYNEQF
few | TRBJ1-6 | TRBV5-1 | 11 | ASSRGQSSPLH
few | TRBJ2-5 | TRBV4-1 | 13 | ASSHRPGGRKTQY
many | TRBJ2-3 | TRBV6-4 | 13 | ASSESLERTDTQY
- | TRBJ2-1 | TRBV11-3 | 14 | ASSSYGTSGNNEQF
few | TRBJ1-5 | TRBV15 | 12 | ATSRDPSNQPQH
- | TRBJ2-5 | TRBV3-1 | 11 | ASRGPRGETQY